This TCR beta chain was recorded in a study of radiotherapy plus CTLA-4 blockade in lung cancer (dated by TCRdb to about 2018). Turning to the overall study: Objective responses occurred in 15% to 20% of enrolled patients, and around 29% achieved disease control. The study at large found these results: After treatment with radiotherapy and ipilimumab, TCR clones that came from tumors expanded in the peripheral blood. Early dynamic changes in blood T cell clones, together with increased serum interferon-beta after radiation, were reported as the strongest predictors of response.

Receptor libraries were prepared by the immunoSEQ multiplex PCR assay. TCRdb holds this immuneACCESS table with in-frame rearrangements only. Some clones are missing; in checked studies, unresolved V genes explain under half, and the rest has no known cause. This sample comprises 120,000 or so clones, approximately 90% of them detected only once. 6.9% of the sample rests with the top ten. The study tested focal radiation therapy combined with CTLA-4 blockade (ipilimumab) in patients with chemo-refractory metastatic non-small-cell lung cancer. The CDR3 spans 11 residues, from the cysteine through the phenylalanine. The kept DNA is CDR3 alone, 33 bases in frame from the first base. The germline V gene provides CDR1 SNHLY and CDR2 FYNNEI. V was cut back by 4 bases and J by 5 bases, leaving a gap of 4 bases between them. Remarks on this clone: This clone's antigen is unknown. No base qualities exist here, and no much larger clone lies one base off it.

This clonotype was sampled from a human donor with non-small cell lung cancer that progressed on radiotherapy plus ipilimumab. The chain couples TRBV2 to TRBJ2-3; the D gene identity is not certain. The specimen was peripheral blood, collected from a patient treated with radiotherapy plus ipilimumab. CDR3 protein: CASSVRDTQYF. The DNA is TGTGCCAGCAGTGTGAGAGATACGCAGTATTTT.